This record covers a single TCR beta chain. Its antigen is currently unknown. The CDR3 totals 15 residues. Germline loops: CDR1 MNHEY, CDR2 SMNVEV (reference sequence). Deletions cut 11 bases from V and 5 bases from J, with 22 bases between. This entry is derived from a study of tumor and adjacent non-tumor tissue in lung cancer. In the study overall: About 4.17 million productive TCRbeta reads were obtained per sample on average. Study observations and caveats: In normal lung, the top 100 clones were significantly more dominant than in tumor. Tumor TCR diversity, when higher, was linked to shorter survival. Compared with tumor, normal lung showed significantly lower TCR diversity.

Three rounds of nested PCR, following a modified ARM-PCR protocol, produced the TCRbeta library. TCRdb redid the calling of the multiplex PCR reads with MiXCR, one entry per CDR3 protein. This sample has about 93,000 distinct CDR3 sequences, with roughly 70% found just once. No cell sorting was done before RNA was extracted from the tissue. J is TRBJ2-1 and V is TRBV27, with a weak D call TRBD2 (5 bases). Sequenced material: lung tumor tissue. The TCR sequence derives from a man between 60 and 70 years old with non-small cell lung cancer. This CDR3 reads CAGNLAPSGNNEQFF. DNA for the CDR3: TGTGCCGGCAATTTAGCGCCCTCCGGGAACAATGAGCAGTTCTTC.